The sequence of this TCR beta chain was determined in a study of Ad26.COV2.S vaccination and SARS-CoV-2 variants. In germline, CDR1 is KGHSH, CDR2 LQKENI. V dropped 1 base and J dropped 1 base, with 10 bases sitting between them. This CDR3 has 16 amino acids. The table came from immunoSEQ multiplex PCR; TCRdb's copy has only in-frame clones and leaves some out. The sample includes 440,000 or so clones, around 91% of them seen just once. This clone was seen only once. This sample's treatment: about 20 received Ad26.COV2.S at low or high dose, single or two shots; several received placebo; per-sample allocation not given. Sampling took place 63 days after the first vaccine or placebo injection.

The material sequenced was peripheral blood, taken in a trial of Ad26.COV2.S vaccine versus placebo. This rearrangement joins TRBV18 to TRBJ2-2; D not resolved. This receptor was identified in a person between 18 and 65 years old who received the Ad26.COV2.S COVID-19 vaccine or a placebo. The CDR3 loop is CASSPLPAENTGELFF. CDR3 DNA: TGTGCCAGCTCACCACTGCCGGCCGAGAACACCGGGGAGCTGTTTTTT.